This TCR beta chain is from a study of T-cell reconstitution after alpha-beta-depleted transplantation in children (TCRdb year 2016). About the study as a whole: Using TCR repertoire profiling, the study followed T-cell immune reconstitution in a quantitative way in children after TCRalphabeta/CD19-depleted allogeneic hematopoietic cell transplantation. Beyond this particular receptor, the publication reports: Hyperexpanded clone frequencies declined over subsequent months; after one year, T-cell counts and TCRbeta diversity were mostly attributed to newly produced T cells. About two months after transplant, the apparently early recovery of alphabetaT-cell counts reportedly depended on just several hundred clones that had expanded rapidly and came from non-depleted graft cells. The high TCRbeta diversity at day 60 in some patients was ascribed to recipient T cells and intrathymic progenitors that had survived conditioning.

V trim: 0 bases; J trim: 1 base; unmatched bases: 1. The CDR3, from cysteine to phenylalanine, totals 15 residues. Just the 45-base CDR3 DNA is kept, in frame starting at base 1. The germline V gene gives CDR1 as SGHRS and CDR2 as YFSETQ. This specimen's treatment or condition label, per the study, means: allogeneic hematopoietic cell transplantation with graft depleted of TCRalphabeta T cells and CD19 B cells. The transplant recipients were children given TCRalphabeta/CD19-depleted allogeneic hematopoietic cell grafts. The library came from PCR. Sequencing relied on an Illumina HiSeq 2500. To normalize quantification of the TCRbeta repertoire, the TCR libraries were built with molecular barcoding that relied on unique molecular identifiers. In TCRdb, the public reads were trimmed at Q25 with fastp and aligned with MiXCR, with productive beta chains retained. Entries that share a CDR3 protein sequence are merged under the most common genes and DNA. The sample table holds about 300,000 distinct CDR3 sequences, of which roughly a tenth were seen once. Around 7.6% of the sample rests with the top ten.

The table lists this clonotype with many counts. Its cognate antigen has yet to be identified. No base-level quality is on record; no much larger clone is a single base apart. The TCR originated in a boy in the first two years of life with acute myeloid leukemia, due to receive a stem cell transplant. The chain joins TRBV5-1 to TRBJ1-1; TRBD1 matches 9 bases in the middle. Sequenced material: PBMCs, taken before TCRalphabeta/CD19-depleted stem cell transplant. The CDR3 region: CASSLGDRANTEAFF. The bases are TGCGCCAGCAGCTTGGGGGACAGGGCGAACACTGAAGCTTTCTTT.